Below, one T cell receptor beta chain is given with its context. Antigen: not known. The sample is drawn from a study of glioma-infiltrating T cells after dendritic cell vaccination. As for the study in general: Autologous tumor lysate was loaded overnight onto monocyte-derived dendritic cells grown about seven days with IL-4 and GM-CSF. Study outcomes and limitations: Survival was not directly related to TCR clonality in these patients.

V was clipped by 5 bases and J by 9 bases, with 17 bases between them. The germline V gene encodes CDR1 SGHDN and CDR2 FVKESK. The CDR3 sequence is 14 residues long. Sequencing used immunoSEQ multiplex PCR; TCRdb keeps in-frame clones, though not all of them. Among 95,000 to 110,000 clones listed, 80% to 90% were seen once. Patients had residual fresh-frozen tumor tissue and more than two years of survival data. PBMC were collected before vaccination, two weeks after the third vaccination, and at progression. The rearrangement uses TRBV14 and TRBJ2-1; D is perhaps TRBD1 (6 bases). The clonotype originates from a human donor with glioblastoma. Sequencing was performed on blood, taken before dendritic cell vaccination. For the CDR3, the DNA is TGTGCCAGCAGCGTCCGGACCTTACAGGGTGAGCAGTTCTTC. This gives the protein CASSVRTLQGEQFF. Full variable domain (missing parts from reference TRBV14 and TRBJ2-1): EAGVTQFPSHSVIEKGQTVTLRCDPISGHDNLYWYRRVMGKEIKFLLHFVKESKQDESGMPNNRFLAERTGGTYSTLKVQPAELEDSGVYFCASSVRTLQGEQFFGPGTRLTVL.